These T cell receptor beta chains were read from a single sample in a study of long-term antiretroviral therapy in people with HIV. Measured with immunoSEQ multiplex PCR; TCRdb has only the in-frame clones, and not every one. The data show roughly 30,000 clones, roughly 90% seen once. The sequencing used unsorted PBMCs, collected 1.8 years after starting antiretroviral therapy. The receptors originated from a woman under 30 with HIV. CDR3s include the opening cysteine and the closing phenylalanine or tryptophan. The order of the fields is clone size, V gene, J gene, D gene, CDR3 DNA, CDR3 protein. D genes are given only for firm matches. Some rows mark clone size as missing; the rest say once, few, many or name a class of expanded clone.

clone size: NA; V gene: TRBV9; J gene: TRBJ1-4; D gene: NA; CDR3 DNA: TGTGCCAGCAGCGACCGGGACAATAATGAAAAACTGTTTTTT; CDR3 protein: CASSDRDNNEKLFF
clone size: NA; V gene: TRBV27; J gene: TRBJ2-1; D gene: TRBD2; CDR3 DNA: TGTGCCAGCAGTTTATATGTGAGCGGGAGTGCGCAGTTCTTC; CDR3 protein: CASSLYVSGSAQFF
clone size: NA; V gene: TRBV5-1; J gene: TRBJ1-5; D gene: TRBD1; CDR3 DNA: TGCGCCAGCAGCTTTACAGGGGTGGATCAGCCCCAGCATTTT; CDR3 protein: CASSFTGVDQPQHF
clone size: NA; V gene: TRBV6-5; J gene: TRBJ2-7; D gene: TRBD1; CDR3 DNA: TGTGCCAGCAGTTACGGGACAGGGGGCCGGGACGAGCAGTACTTC; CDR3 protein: CASSYGTGGRDEQYF
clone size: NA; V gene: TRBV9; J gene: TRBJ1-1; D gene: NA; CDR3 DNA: TGTGCCAGCAGGCCGGCGAATTTAGGCACTGAAGCTTTCTTT; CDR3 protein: CASRPANLGTEAFF
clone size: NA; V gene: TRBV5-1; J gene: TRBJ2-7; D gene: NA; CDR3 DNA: TGCGCCAGCAGCTACGTTCAGGGCTCGGGCGAGCAGTACTTC; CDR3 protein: CASSYVQGSGEQYF
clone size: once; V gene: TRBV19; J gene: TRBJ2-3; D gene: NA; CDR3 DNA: TGTGCCAGTAGTATCGGGGCAGGGAGCACAGATACGCAGTATTTT; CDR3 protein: CASSIGAGSTDTQYF
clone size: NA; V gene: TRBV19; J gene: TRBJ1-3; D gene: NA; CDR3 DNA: TGTGCCAGTAGATCGGGGACGGCTGGAAACACCATATATTTT; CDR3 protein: CASRSGTAGNTIYF
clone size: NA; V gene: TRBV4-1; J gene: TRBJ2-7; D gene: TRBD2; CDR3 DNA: TGCGCCAGCGGAAGACTAGCGGGCTACGAGCAGTACTTC; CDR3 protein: CASGRLAGYEQYF
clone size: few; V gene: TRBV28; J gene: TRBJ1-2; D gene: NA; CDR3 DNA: TGTGCCGCGTATTCCTATGGCTACACCTTC; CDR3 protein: CAAYSYGYTF
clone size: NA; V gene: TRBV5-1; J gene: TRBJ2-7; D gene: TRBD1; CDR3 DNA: TGCGCCAGCAGCTTGGTTTTTCCAGGGGGCGCCTCCTACGAGCAGTACTTC; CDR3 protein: CASSLVFPGGASYEQYF
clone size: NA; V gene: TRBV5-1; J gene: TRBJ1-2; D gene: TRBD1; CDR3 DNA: TGCGCCAGCAGCTTAACAGGGGAGGATGGCTACACCTTC; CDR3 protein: CASSLTGEDGYTF
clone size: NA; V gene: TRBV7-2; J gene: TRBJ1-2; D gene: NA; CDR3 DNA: TGTGCCAGCAGCTTAAAAGGGGGACGTGGCTACACCTTC; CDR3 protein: CASSLKGGRGYTF
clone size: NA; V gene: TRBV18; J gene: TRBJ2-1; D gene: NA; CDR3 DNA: TGTGCCAGCTCACCACTACCGGGAGACGCCCATGAGCAGTTCTTC; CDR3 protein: CASSPLPGDAHEQFF
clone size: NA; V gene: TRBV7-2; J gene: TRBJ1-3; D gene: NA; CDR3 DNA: TGTGCCAGCAGCTTAATCAAGGGATGGGGAAACACCATATATTTT; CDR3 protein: CASSLIKGWGNTIYF
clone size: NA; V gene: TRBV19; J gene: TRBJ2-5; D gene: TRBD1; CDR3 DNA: TGTGCCAGTAGTACTCTTACAGGGGCGGCCAGTGCAGGGACCCAGTACTTC; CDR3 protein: CASSTLTGAASAGTQYF
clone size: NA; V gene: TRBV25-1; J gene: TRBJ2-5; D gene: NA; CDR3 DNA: TGTGCCAGCAGTACCCCAGAGGGGGGAGGCGGAGAGACCCAGTACTTC; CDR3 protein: CASSTPEGGGGETQYF
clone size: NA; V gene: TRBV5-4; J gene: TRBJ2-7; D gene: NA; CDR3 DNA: TGTGCCAGCAGCTTTCCGGGACAAGCTTTAGAGCAGTACTTC; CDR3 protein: CASSFPGQALEQYF
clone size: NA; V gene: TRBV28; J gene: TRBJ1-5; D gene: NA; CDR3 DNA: TGTGCCAGCCGAATAGGACTGATCAATCAGCCCCAGCATTTT; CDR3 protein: CASRIGLINQPQHF
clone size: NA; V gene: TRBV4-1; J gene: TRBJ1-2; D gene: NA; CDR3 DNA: TGCGCCAGCAGCCAAGACAGTACAAGCTATGGCTACACCTTC; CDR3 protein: CASSQDSTSYGYTF
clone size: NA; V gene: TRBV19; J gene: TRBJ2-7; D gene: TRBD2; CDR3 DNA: TGTGCCAGTACCGCCAGCGGGAGCGGTTACGAGCAGTACTTC; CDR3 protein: CASTASGSGYEQYF
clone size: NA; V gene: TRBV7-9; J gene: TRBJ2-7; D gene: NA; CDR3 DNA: TGTGCCAGCAGCTTAATAGAGGGCCCCGCAAGGGGCTACGAGCAGTACTTC; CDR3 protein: CASSLIEGPARGYEQYF
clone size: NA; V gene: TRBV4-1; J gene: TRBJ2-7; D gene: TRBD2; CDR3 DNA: TGCGCCAGCAGCCAACTTGGAGCGGGAGCTTACGAGCAGTACTTC; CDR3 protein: CASSQLGAGAYEQYF
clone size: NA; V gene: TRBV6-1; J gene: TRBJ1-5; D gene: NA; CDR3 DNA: TGTGCCAGCAGAATCAGGGTTGAGCCCCAGCATTTT; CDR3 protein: CASRIRVEPQHF
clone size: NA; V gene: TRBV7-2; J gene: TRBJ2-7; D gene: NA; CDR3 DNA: TGTGCCAGCAGCCGCAGGGGGGACGGGTACTACGAGCAGTACTTC; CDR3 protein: CASSRRGDGYYEQYF
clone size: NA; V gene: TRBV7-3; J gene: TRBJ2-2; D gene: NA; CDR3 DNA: TGTGCCAGCAGACCTCTTGGTGAGAGAGGGAACACCGGGGAGCTGTTTTTT; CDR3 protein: CASRPLGERGNTGELFF
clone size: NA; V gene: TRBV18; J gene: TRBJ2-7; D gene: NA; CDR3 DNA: TGTGCCAGCTCACTTAAGGCCGGCTACGAGCAGTACTTC; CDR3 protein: CASSLKAGYEQYF
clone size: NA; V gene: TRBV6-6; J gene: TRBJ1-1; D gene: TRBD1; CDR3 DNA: TGTGCCGGACAGGGGGCGTCTGAAGCTTTCTTT; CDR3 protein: CAGQGASEAFF
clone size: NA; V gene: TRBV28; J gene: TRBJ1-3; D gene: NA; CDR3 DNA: TGTGCCAGCAGTTTATGGCCGACTGGAAACACCATATATTTT; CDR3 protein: CASSLWPTGNTIYF
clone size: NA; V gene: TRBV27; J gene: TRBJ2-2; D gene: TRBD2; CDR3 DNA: TGTGCCAGCAGTTCTAGCGGGAGGGGAGACACCGGGGAGCTGTTTTTT; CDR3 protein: CASSSSGRGDTGELFF
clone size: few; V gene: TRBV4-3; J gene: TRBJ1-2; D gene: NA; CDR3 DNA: TGCGCCAGCAGCCATCGTACAGCGTATGGCTACACCTTC; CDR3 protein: CASSHRTAYGYTF
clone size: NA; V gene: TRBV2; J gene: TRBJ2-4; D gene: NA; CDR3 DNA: TGTGCCAGCAGTGAGATGTTAGCCAAAAACATTCAGTACTTC; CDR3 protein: CASSEMLAKNIQYF
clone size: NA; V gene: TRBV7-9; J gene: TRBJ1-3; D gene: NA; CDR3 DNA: TGTGCCAGCAGCTTATCTGGAAACACCATATATTTT; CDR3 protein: CASSLSGNTIYF
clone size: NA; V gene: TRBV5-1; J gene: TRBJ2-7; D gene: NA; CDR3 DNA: TGCGCCAGCAGCTTGGGCAGGGTAGACGAGCAGTACTTC; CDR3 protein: CASSLGRVDEQYF